Below are 20 T cell receptor beta chains sequenced from a single sample in a study of CD8 T cells in Susac syndrome. RNA was extracted with the RNeasy kit, and a quantity of roughly 0.5 to 1 ug was reverse transcribed using random hexamers. One entry per CDR3 protein, called by TCRdb with MiXCR from the immunoSEQ multiplex PCR reads. The sample records around 150,000 distinct CDR3 sequences, around 95% being singletons. Sequencing was performed on CD4+ T cells from PBMCs. The receptors come from a human donor in good health.

This clonotype came up once. The J gene is TRBJ2-7, the V gene TRBV28; D tentatively fits TRBD1 or TRBD2 (5 bases each). CDR1 and CDR2 from the germline V gene are MDHEN and SYDVKM. This CDR3 spans 17 amino acids. V lost 1 base and J lost 2, with 18 bases in between. The CDR3 region is CASSLSPGAGSPYEQYF. CDR3 bases: TGTGCCAGCAGTTTATCGCCCGGGGCAGGGAGCCCCTACGAGCAGTACTTC.

The gene calls are TRBV3-1 and TRBJ1-1, with D possibly being TRBD1 (6 bases). Trimming cost V 1 base and J 1 base, with 16 bases left between them. The CDR3 has 17 residues. Germline assignment: CDR1 LGHDT and CDR2 YNNKEL (reference sequence). CDR3 sequence reads: CASSQAAGVGGNTEAFF. The CDR3 DNA is TGTGCCAGCAGCCAAGCTGCAGGGGTAGGCGGGAACACTGAAGCTTTCTTT.

V is TRBV7-2 and J is TRBJ1-5; TRBD1 matches 7 bases. V lost 1 base to trimming and J lost 5 bases; unmatched junction nucleotides: 2. CDR3 length equals 14 residues. CDR1 is SGHTA and CDR2 is FQGNSA in the germline V gene. This chain's CDR3 is CASSLVGGDQPQHF. DNA of the CDR3: TGTGCCAGCAGCTTAGTAGGGGGCGATCAGCCCCAGCATTTT.

The chain couples TRBV27 to TRBJ2-3; D is uncertain. Germline V gene lookup returns CDR1 MNHEY and CDR2 SMNVEV (reference sequence). Trimming pared 2 bases from V and 5 bases from J, leaving 8 bases between. The CDR3 length is 13 residues. CDR3 region: CASSLKMRDTQYF. The DNA of the CDR3 is TGTGCCAGCAGTTTAAAAATGAGAGATACGCAGTATTTT.

This clonotype was counted once. V is TRBV27 and J is TRBJ2-7; TRBD1 aligns across 9 bases. There are 16 residues in the CDR3. V was clipped by 6 bases and J by 4 bases; unmatched bases: 13. Germline V gene data show CDR1 as MNHEY and CDR2 as SMNVEV (reference sequence). The CDR3 DNA sequence: TGTGCCAGCAGATACACCGGGACAGGGATCCTATACGAGCAGTACTTC. This sequence encodes CASRYTGTGILYEQYF.

The CDR3, as DNA: TGTGCCAGCAGCTCCAAGACGTGGGGGTCCTACGAGCAGTACTTC. Its translation: CASSSKTWGSYEQYF. J is TRBJ2-7 and V is TRBV7-9, with D perhaps assigned TRBD1 or TRBD2 (5 bases each). The V and J ends lost 4 bases and 1 base respectively, with 14 bases between them. CDR1 is SEHNR, CDR2 FQNEAQ, per germline (reference sequence). The CDR3 sequence is 15 residues long.

The chain carries TRBV20-1 and TRBJ2-3; the D call may be TRBD1 or TRBD2 (5 bases each). The CDR3 is 12 amino acids. Germline loops: CDR1 DFQATT, CDR2 SNEGSKA (reference sequence). The CDR3: CSFRGATDTQYF. The CDR3 DNA follows: TGCAGCTTTAGGGGAGCCACAGATACGCAGTATTTT.

The chain employs TRBV18 and TRBJ2-1, with a weak D call TRBD2 (6 bases). Deletions cut 0 bases from V and 7 bases from J, with 16 bases between. The CDR3 contains 16 residues. The germline gives CDR1 KGHSH, CDR2 LQKENI. The CDR3 bases are TGTGCCAGCTCACCACCATCCCAGGGAAGCGGGAATGAGCAGTTCTTC. Translated, it gives CASSPPSQGSGNEQFF. Complete variable domain (other parts from reference TRBV18 and TRBJ2-1): NAGVMQNPRHLVRRRGQEARLRCSPMKGHSHVYWYRQLPEEGLKFMVYLQKENIIDESGMPKERFSAEFPKEGPSILRIQQVVRGDSAAYFCASSPPSQGSGNEQFFGPGTRLTVL.

The chain joins TRBV20-1 to TRBJ1-1, with D tentatively TRBD1 (5 bases). The CDR3 spans 13 residues. The V end lost 5 bases, the J end lost 1 base, and 11 bases lay between the germline ends. Germline V gene lookup returns CDR1 DFQATT and CDR2 SNEGSKA (reference sequence). The chain's CDR3 is CSASRGPNTEAFF. The CDR3 coding sequence is TGCAGTGCTTCCCGGGGACCGAACACTGAAGCTTTCTTT.

This clonotype came up once. The chain uses TRBV29-1 and TRBJ1-1; 7 bases map to TRBD1. The length of the CDR3 is 13 residues. The V segment lost 5 bases and the J segment 1 base; nucleotides outside the gene matches: 4. Germline CDR1 is SQVTM and CDR2 is ANQGSEA. CDR3 DNA sequence: TGCAGCGTTAGGGGACAGACGAACACTGAAGCTTTCTTT. Protein: CSVRGQTNTEAFF. The full variable domain, its missing parts supplied by reference TRBV29-1 and TRBJ1-1, is SAVISQKPSRDICQRGTSLTIQCQVDSQVTMMFWYRQQPGQSLTLIATANQGSEATYESGFVIDKFPISRPNLTFSTLTVSNMSPEDSSIYLCSVRGQTNTEAFFGQGTRLTVV.

The chain carries TRBV29-1 and TRBJ2-3; D gene uncertain. CDR1 is SQVTM and CDR2 is ANQGSEA in the germline V gene. There are 12 residues in the CDR3. CDR3 region: CSGIGDTDTQYF. CDR3 DNA: TGCAGTGGGATCGGCGATACAGATACGCAGTATTTT.

The chain links TRBV3-1 to TRBJ2-5; D gene uncertain. The germline V and J ends were trimmed by 0 bases and 7 bases, with 12 bases remaining between them. The CDR3 is 14 residues long. Looked up from germline, CDR1 is LGHDT and CDR2 is YNNKEL (reference sequence). The CDR3 DNA follows: TGTGCCAGCAGCCAAGAAAAGGTGTTAGGGACCCAGTACTTC. It encodes CASSQEKVLGTQYF.

This clonotype was found a few times. The rearrangement joins TRBV28 to TRBJ1-3, with 7 bases identical to TRBD1. This CDR3 is 15 amino acids long. Germline assignment: CDR1 MDHEN and CDR2 SYDVKM. V shed 5 bases, J shed 0 bases, and the junction held 4 bases outside the gene matches. CDR3 nucleotides: TGTGCCAGCAGTCCGACAGGGCTCTCTGGAAACACCATATATTTT. This translates into CASSPTGLSGNTIYF. Filled out from reference TRBV28 and TRBJ1-3, the complete variable domain reads DVKVTQSSRYLVKRTGEKVFLECVQDMDHENMFWYRQDPGLGLRLIYFSYDVKMKEKGDIPEGYSVSREKKERFSLILESASTNQTSMYLCASSPTGLSGNTIYFGEGSWLTVV.

The chain carries TRBV7-2 and TRBJ1-1, with no clear D. Per the germline V gene, CDR1 is SGHTA and CDR2 is FQGNSA. The CDR3 loop spans 13 amino acids. Trimming pared 5 bases from V and 1 base from J, leaving 8 bases between. The CDR3 reads CASSPHTNTEAFF. The CDR3 DNA is TGTGCCAGCAGCCCACACACGAACACTGAAGCTTTCTTT.

The chain recombines TRBV6-6 with TRBJ1-5; D uncertain. V lost 0 bases and J lost 7, with 16 bases in between. The CDR3 sequence is 16 residues long. CDR1 and CDR2 from the germline V gene are MNHNY and SVGAGI (reference sequence). CDR3 protein: CASSYSLSNTGQPQHF. For the CDR3, the DNA is TGTGCCAGCAGTTACTCCCTCTCCAACACCGGCCAGCCCCAGCATTTT.

The chain employs TRBV9 and TRBJ1-6, with a weak D call TRBD1 (5 bases). CDR3 length equals 18 residues. With 5 bases removed from V and 3 bases from J, the gap between germline ends came to 21 bases. CDR1 and CDR2 from the germline V gene are SGDLS and YYNGEE. This chain's CDR3 is CASSAGGKRNNYNSPLHF. Written as DNA, the CDR3 is TGTGCCAGCAGTGCCGGGGGGAAAAGGAACAACTATAATTCACCCCTCCACTTT.

V and J are TRBV20-1 and TRBJ1-4; D not resolved. Deletions cut 7 bases from V and 4 bases from J, with 13 bases between. CDR1 and CDR2 (germline): DFQATT, SNEGSKA (reference sequence). CDR3 length: 13 residues. The CDR3 spells CSGVRNFNEKLFF. CDR3 sequence (DNA): TGCAGTGGAGTGAGGAACTTTAATGAAAAACTGTTTTTT.

The gene calls are TRBV5-1 and TRBJ1-1, with D possibly matching TRBD1 (5 bases). Germline values: CDR1 SGHRS, CDR2 YFSETQ. The CDR3 totals 14 residues. Trimming shortened V by 3 bases and J by 1 base, and 10 bases separated the two germline ends. This CDR3 is CASSWEGRNTEAFF. In DNA form, the CDR3 reads TGCGCCAGCAGCTGGGAGGGACGGAACACTGAAGCTTTCTTT.

The J gene is TRBJ2-7, the V gene TRBV10-3; TRBD2 matches at 7 bases. V shed 1 base, J shed 6 bases, and the junction held 3 bases outside the gene matches. Germline V gives CDR1 ENHRY, CDR2 SYGVKD. The CDR3 spans 13 residues. The CDR3 loop reads CAISEWTGGEQYF. DNA of the CDR3: TGTGCCATCAGTGAGTGGACGGGGGGCGAGCAGTACTTC.

This rearrangement joins TRBV5-1 to TRBJ2-3, with unresolved D. Germline CDR1 is SGHRS and CDR2 is YFSETQ. CDR3 length equals 17 residues. Between the trimmed V and J ends, which lost 0 bases and 1 base, there was a span of 15 bases. The CDR3 loop is CASSLAVGRSGTDTQYF. In DNA, the CDR3 is TGCGCCAGCAGCTTGGCCGTAGGCCGATCGGGCACAGATACGCAGTATTTT.